The 27 T cell receptor beta chains below were found in one sample sequenced in a study of B cell selection in AIRE deficiency. CD4+CD127+ cells were sorted as the conventional CD4 T cells. The table came from immunoSEQ multiplex PCR; TCRdb's copy has only in-frame clones and leaves some out. The sample includes some 25,000 clones, almost 98% of them seen just once. The sequenced sample consisted of conventional CD4+ T cells sorted from PBMCs. These receptors came from a human donor with AIRE deficiency.

This clone was observed a single time. The chain recombines TRBV5-6 with TRBJ2-5, with D maybe TRBD2 (6 bases). The end of the DNA fits TRBJ2-7 better, so the J call may be wrong. The CDR3 contains 15 residues. Germline CDR1 SGHDT, CDR2 YYEEEE. CDR3 sequence: CASSSWLGGSYEQYF. Here the CDR3 DNA reads TGTGCCAGCAGCTCCTGGTTGGGGGGCTCCTACGAGCAGTACTTC.

The genes are TRBV5-1 and TRBJ2-1; D is unclear. V lost 4 bases to trimming and J lost 0 bases, with 14 bases between them. CDR3 size: 16 residues. The germline gives CDR1 SGHRS, CDR2 YFSETQ. The CDR3 coding sequence is TGCGCCAGCAGCCCGACGGCGGCTAGCTCCTACAATGAGCAGTTCTTC. This translates into CASSPTAASSYNEQFF.

The V call is TRBV28, the J call TRBJ2-3, with TRBD2 matching 14 bases. This CDR3 is built from 21 residues. V shed 6 bases, J shed 0 bases, and the junction held 17 bases outside the gene matches. Looked up from germline, CDR1 is MDHEN and CDR2 is SYDVKM. Here the CDR3 reads CASRPHPGTSGSWGSTDTQYF. The CDR3 DNA reads TGTGCCAGCAGGCCACATCCCGGGACTAGCGGGAGTTGGGGGAGCACAGATACGCAGTATTTT. Full variable domain (rest looked up from reference TRBV28 and TRBJ2-3): DVKVTQSSRYLVKRTGEKVFLECVQDMDHENMFWYRQDPGLGLRLIYFSYDVKMKEKGDIPEGYSVSREKKERFSLILESASTNQTSMYLCASRPHPGTSGSWGSTDTQYFGPGTRLTVL.

This chain's CDR3 is CASSYSSSTNQPQHF. The CDR3 DNA sequence: TGTGCCAGCAGTTACTCGAGTTCCACCAATCAGCCCCAGCATTTT. The chain is built from TRBV6-6 and TRBJ1-5; D not resolved. Germline V gives CDR1 MNHNY, CDR2 SVGAGI (reference sequence). V lost 0 bases to trimming and J lost 3 bases, with 9 bases between them. The CDR3 length is 15 residues.

J is TRBJ2-3 and V is TRBV7-2; 7 bases fit TRBD2. Germline-derived CDR1 and CDR2 are SGHTA and FQGNSA. Trimming cost V 1 base and J 1 base; bases outside gene matches: 5. This CDR3 contains 16 residues. CDR3 sequence (DNA): TGTGCCAGCAGCTTAGGGGGCGGGAGTGGCACAGATACGCAGTATTTT. It is translated as CASSLGGGSGTDTQYF.

V is TRBV7-2 and J is TRBJ2-7; D possibly corresponds to TRBD1 (5 bases). Per germline, CDR1 SGHTA and CDR2 FQGNSA. The CDR3 spans 12 residues. V lost 8 bases, J lost 13 bases, and 21 bases lay in between. The CDR3 loop is CASGHQGNHQYF. The CDR3 DNA reads as TGTGCCAGCGGACACCAGGGAAACCACCAATACTTC.

The rearrangement links TRBV21-1 to TRBJ1-1. TRBV21-1 is a documented pseudogene. This CDR3 has 19 amino acids. The CDR3 loop reads CASSKALSKVWGMNTEAFF. The DNA of the CDR3 is TGTGCCAGCAGCAAAGCGCTTTCAAAGGTATGGGGAATGAACACTGAAGCTTTCTTT.

J is TRBJ2-7 and V is TRBV2, with 8 bases identical to TRBD2. V lost 2 bases, J lost 5 bases, and 5 bases stayed unmatched. The germline V gene encodes CDR1 SNHLY and CDR2 FYNNEI. The CDR3 runs 14 residues. In DNA, the CDR3 is TGTGCCAGCAGTGAAAGCGGGAGCAAGAACGAGCAGTACTTC. Amino acid sequence: CASSESGSKNEQYF.

The chain uses TRBV5-5 and TRBJ1-2; TRBD1 might be the D (5 bases). The ends were cut back, 3 bases at V and 4 bases at J, with 10 bases in the middle. Per the germline V gene, CDR1 is SGHKS and CDR2 is YYEKEE (reference sequence). This CDR3 has 13 amino acids. The CDR3 loop is CASSSGTSYGYTF. CDR3 bases: TGTGCCAGCAGCTCCGGGACCTCCTATGGCTACACCTTC.

The chain uses TRBV4-1 and TRBJ2-7; D assignment may be TRBD1 or TRBD2 (5 bases each). The CDR3 is 21 residues long. Trimming took 0 bases from V and 6 from J, leaving 33 bases between them. Germline CDR1 and CDR2: MGHRA and YSYEKL. The CDR3 loop reads CASSQEKRGAHPPSGLREQYF. As DNA, the CDR3 is TGCGCCAGCAGCCAAGAGAAGCGAGGGGCTCACCCGCCGTCGGGGCTCCGCGAGCAGTACTTC.

CDR3 amino acids: CASSRQGLEGEKLFF. The CDR3 DNA reads as TGTGCCAGTAGTCGACAGGGTTTGGAGGGGGAAAAACTGTTTTTT. The chain combines TRBV19 with TRBJ1-4; 7 nucleotides agree with TRBD1. Germline trimming cut 5 bases from V and 8 bases from J; bases unmatched to any gene: 11. CDR3 length: 15 amino acids. Germline assignment: CDR1 LNHDA and CDR2 SQIVND (reference sequence).

The rearrangement links TRBV10-3 to TRBJ1-6, with 8 bases fitting TRBD1. Germline values: CDR1 ENHRY, CDR2 SYGVKD. The J segment lost 4 bases and the V segment lost 0 bases, leaving 2 bases of the junction unmatched. The CDR3 totals 16 residues. In nucleotides, the CDR3 is TGTGCCATCAGTGAGTCGGGACAGGCTTATAATTCACCCCTCCACTTT. It specifies CAISESGQAYNSPLHF.

The chain couples TRBV30 to TRBJ2-3; D might be TRBD2 (5 bases). The ends were cut back, 3 bases at V and 1 base at J, with 8 bases in the middle. The germline V gene has CDR1 GTSNPN and CDR2 SVGIG (reference sequence). The CDR3 is made up of 13 amino acids. Here the CDR3 reads CAWSVRGTDTQYF. The CDR3 bases are TGTGCCTGGAGCGTGAGGGGCACAGATACGCAGTATTTT.

This sequence joins TRBV5-6 and TRBJ1-4, with unresolved D. Trimming stripped 7 bases from V and 10 bases from J, with 23 bases between. Per germline, CDR1 SGHDT and CDR2 YYEEEE. The length of the CDR3 is 15 residues. The CDR3 is CASSPGKPSSAKLFF. The DNA of the CDR3 is TGTGCCAGCTCCCCCGGGAAACCCTCCTCCGCAAAACTGTTTTTT. Together with reference TRBV5-6 and TRBJ1-4, the CDR3 gives the full variable domain: DAGVTQSPTHLIKTRGQQVTLRCSPKSGHDTVSWYQQALGQGPQFIFQYYEEEERQRGNFPDRFSGHQFPNYSSELNVNALLLGDSALYLCASSPGKPSSAKLFFGSGTQLSVL.

In DNA form, the CDR3 reads TGTGCCAGCGCCAGAGGGGCGGGGTGGGGAGAGACCCAGTACTTC. Its protein is CASARGAGWGETQYF. V usage is TRBV28 and J usage is TRBJ2-5; weak D call: TRBD2 (6 bases). Trimming took off 8 bases at V and 4 bases at J, with 20 bases between the two ends. This CDR3 is built from 15 residues. Germline CDR1 MDHEN, CDR2 SYDVKM. Full variable domain (outside the CDR3, taken from reference TRBV28 and TRBJ2-5): DVKVTQSSRYLVKRTGEKVFLECVQDMDHENMFWYRQDPGLGLRLIYFSYDVKMKEKGDIPEGYSVSREKKERFSLILESASTNQTSMYLCASARGAGWGETQYFGPGTRLLVL.

V is TRBV6-5 and J is TRBJ2-7; unclear D gene. Trimming stripped 7 bases from V and 3 bases from J, with 10 bases between. Per the germline V gene, CDR1 is MNHEY and CDR2 is SVGAGI. The CDR3 spans 12 residues. As DNA, the CDR3 is TGTGCCAGCACCTCCGGGCTCTACGAGCAGTACTTC. This gives the protein CASTSGLYEQYF.

This chain uses TRBV11-2 with TRBJ1-1; D possibly corresponds to TRBD1 (5 bases). V was clipped by 6 bases and J by 1 base, with 18 bases between them. CDR3 length equals 16 residues. From germline, CDR1 is SGHAT and CDR2 FQNNGV. CDR3 protein: CASSRGFGQTNTEAFF. CDR3 bases: TGTGCCAGCAGTCGGGGGTTTGGGCAGACGAACACTGAAGCTTTCTTT.

This chain joins TRBV4-3 and TRBJ1-4; no firm D call. The CDR3 spans 15 residues. Germline CDR1 reads LGHNA; CDR2 reads YSLEER. V lost 4 bases to trimming and J lost 6 bases, with 15 bases between them. CDR3 nucleotides: TGCGCCAGCAGCCGAGACATCTTTGCGGATGAAAAACTGTTTTTT. It yields the protein CASSRDIFADEKLFF.

This clone was seen a handful of times. The chain joins TRBV30 to TRBJ2-7, with a weak D call TRBD2 (5 bases). Trimming shortened V by 0 bases and J by 3 bases, and 15 bases separated the two germline ends. The CDR3 sequence is 15 residues long. CDR1 and CDR2 (germline): GTSNPN, SVGIG (reference sequence). CDR3 DNA: TGTGCCTGGAGTGTACTCGGACGGAGGATCTACGAGCAGTACTTC. Translated, it gives CAWSVLGRRIYEQYF. The full variable domain, in which reference TRBV30 and TRBJ2-7 provide the parts outside the CDR3, is SQTIHQWPATLVQPVGSPLSLECTVEGTSNPNLYWYRQAAGRGLQLLFYSVGIGQISSEVPQNLSASRPQDRQFILSSKKLLLSDSGFYLCAWSVLGRRIYEQYFGPGTRLTVT.

The chain couples TRBV18 to TRBJ1-1; no clear D. The CDR3 spans 14 residues. V was cut by 3 bases and J by 0 bases, with 8 bases left in between. Looked up from germline, CDR1 is KGHSH and CDR2 is LQKENI. CDR3 amino acids: CASSPLFVNTEAFF. The CDR3 DNA sequence: TGTGCCAGCTCACCTCTCTTTGTGAACACTGAAGCTTTCTTT.

The rearrangement uses TRBV19 and TRBJ1-5; TRBD1 might be the D (5 bases). In germline, CDR1 is LNHDA, CDR2 SQIVND (reference sequence). The CDR3 runs 16 residues. The V end lost 5 bases, the J end lost 0 bases, and 14 bases lay between the germline ends. The CDR3 nucleotides are TGTGCCAGTAGTCTCGAACAGGCTTATAGCAATCAGCCCCAGCATTTT. Protein product: CASSLEQAYSNQPQHF.

The CDR3 DNA is TGTGCCACCAGCAGAGATAAGGGAAGCTACTCCTACAATGAGCAGTTCTTC. Translated: CATSRDKGSYSYNEQFF. The V call is TRBV15, the J call TRBJ2-1, with D hard to call. Germline V CDR1 and CDR2: LNHNV, YYDKDF (reference sequence). The V end lost 0 bases, the J end lost 0 bases, and 12 bases lay between the germline ends. This CDR3 comprises 17 residues.

This clone was seen once. V usage is TRBV7-2 and J usage is TRBJ1-3, with D unresolved. The V end lost 2 bases, the J end lost 0 bases, and 5 bases lay between the germline ends. The CDR3 has 14 amino acids. Germline CDR1 and CDR2: SGHTA and FQGNSA. The CDR3 protein is CASSLRLSGNTIYF. CDR3 nucleotides: TGTGCCAGCAGCTTACGTCTCTCTGGAAACACCATATATTTT.

This sequence joins TRBV18 and TRBJ1-6; 7 nucleotides align to TRBD1. Germline assignment: CDR1 KGHSH and CDR2 LQKENI. CDR3 length: 18 amino acids. Unmatched junction bases numbered 15, after V lost 1 base and J lost 9 bases. The CDR3 loop is CASSPLTGDGVKSSPLHF. The CDR3 region has the DNA TGTGCCAGCTCACCACTTACAGGGGACGGGGTAAAGAGTTCACCCCTCCACTTT. Full variable domain (missing parts from reference TRBV18 and TRBJ1-6): NAGVMQNPRHLVRRRGQEARLRCSPMKGHSHVYWYRQLPEEGLKFMVYLQKENIIDESGMPKERFSAEFPKEGPSILRIQQVVRGDSAAYFCASSPLTGDGVKSSPLHFGNGTRLTVT.

The gene calls are TRBV27 and TRBJ2-5, with D perhaps being TRBD1 or TRBD2 (5 bases each). Germline assignment: CDR1 MNHEY and CDR2 SMNVEV (reference sequence). This CDR3 region has 16 residues. V was cut by 6 bases and J by 7 bases, with 24 bases left in between. The DNA for the CDR3 is TGTGCCAGCAGCCGATCCGGGGACCACCTATTAGGGACCCAGTACTTC. It encodes CASSRSGDHLLGTQYF.

This clone was seen just once. The V gene is TRBV7-2, the J gene TRBJ2-5; D tentatively reads TRBD1 or TRBD2 (5 bases each). Germline assignment: CDR1 SGHTA and CDR2 FQGNSA. The CDR3 is 16 residues long. The V end was cut by 0 bases, the J end by 1 base, with 12 bases between. This chain's CDR3 is CASSLAGRALQETQYF. The CDR3 DNA is TGTGCCAGCAGCTTAGCGGGGCGGGCCCTCCAAGAGACCCAGTACTTC.

The chain carries TRBV2 and TRBJ1-5; 8 nucleotides match TRBD1. The CDR3 is 13 residues long. Per germline, CDR1 SNHLY and CDR2 FYNNEI. Losses at the gene ends were 8 bases for V and 7 bases for J; bases not matched to a gene: 7. The CDR3 region is CASLRDRGQPQHF. The CDR3 region has the DNA TGTGCCAGCCTCCGAGACAGGGGACAGCCCCAGCATTTT.